This T cell receptor (beta chain) was found in a study of OX40 agonist ivuxolimab in advanced cancers. Overall study: Those treated in dose escalation had hepatocellular carcinoma, melanoma, renal cell cancer or head and neck cancer. Patients with prior anti-PD-1, anti-PD-L1 or anti-CTLA-4 therapy were eligible; less than 50% had some. Regarding the study as a whole: Antigen specificity was not determined for the expanded peripheral T cells. Among some nonresponders, normalized T-cell clonal expansion was also low.

A word on this clone: What it recognizes is unknown.

Deletions cut 4 bases from V and 3 bases from J, with 15 bases between. The CDR3 is 15 amino acids. Germline V gene lookup returns CDR1 MGHDK and CDR2 SYGVNS. The method was immunoSEQ multiplex PCR; TCRdb's version includes in-frame clones alone and lacks a portion of them. The sample comprises over 95,000 clones, 90% to 96% of which are singletons, and just over 2% rests with the top ten. The rearrangement joins TRBV25-1 to TRBJ1-1, with D unclear. This specimen was CD4+ or CD8+ T cells sorted from blood, taken in a trial of the OX40 agonist ivuxolimab. This receptor was taken from an adult with an advanced solid tumor such as melanoma, head and neck, liver or kidney cancer. This CDR3 reads CASSGTANRDTEAFF. The CDR3 region has the DNA TGTGCCAGCAGTGGAACGGCGAATCGGGACACTGAAGCTTTCTTT.